What follows are 24 T cell receptor beta chains derived from one specimen sequenced in a study of radiotherapy plus CTLA-4 blockade in lung cancer. Data came from immunoSEQ multiplex PCR; TCRdb stores just in-frame clones and leaves some out. Altogether tens of thousands of clones are present, more than 70% being singletons, with the ten largest covering 7.8%. Sequences were derived from peripheral blood, sampled from a patient treated with radiotherapy plus ipilimumab. The origin of the receptors is a human donor with non-small cell lung cancer whose response to radiotherapy plus ipilimumab could not be evaluated.

The chain combines TRBV2 with TRBJ2-2, with 9 bases lining up with TRBD2. CDR1 is SNHLY, CDR2 FYNNEI, per germline. The CDR3 runs to 15 residues. V dropped 7 bases and J dropped 5; count of bases not matched to a gene: 8. The CDR3: CASNRPGLATGELFF. In DNA form, the CDR3 reads TGTGCCAGCAACCGTCCGGGACTAGCTACCGGGGAGCTGTTTTTT.

The chain has TRBV7-9 and TRBJ2-2; TRBD2 is a possible D gene (5 bases). The CDR3 extends over 15 amino acids. Germline CDR1 and CDR2: SEHNR and FQNEAQ (reference sequence). V was cut by 2 bases and J by 5 bases, with 12 bases left in between. CDR3: CASSLSGGETGELFF. CDR3 sequence (DNA): TGTGCCAGCAGCTTAAGCGGAGGTGAAACCGGGGAGCTGTTTTTT. Supplemented by reference TRBV7-9 and TRBJ2-2, the full variable domain reads DTGVSQNPRHKITKRGQNVTFRCDPISEHNRLYWYRQTLGQGPEFLTYFQNEAQLEKSRLLSDRFSAERPKGSFSTLEIQRTEQGDSAMYLCASSLSGGETGELFFGEGSRLTVL.

In DNA form, the CDR3 reads TGTGCCAGCAGTTTCGCTCAGGGGAGCTCCTACAATGAGCAGTTCTTC. It yields the protein CASSFAQGSSYNEQFF. This chain links TRBV28 with TRBJ2-1; D perhaps matches TRBD1 (6 bases). CDR3 length equals 16 residues. Germline V gene lookup returns CDR1 MDHEN and CDR2 SYDVKM. Trimming pared 3 bases from V and 0 bases from J, leaving 12 bases between.

This rearrangement joins TRBV30 to TRBJ2-1; 8 bases map to TRBD2. The CDR3 spans 14 residues. V dropped 5 bases and J dropped 0; count of bases not matched to a gene: 3. Per the germline V gene, CDR1 is GTSNPN and CDR2 is SVGIG (reference sequence). This CDR3 is CAWVAGLSYNEQFF. CDR3 in DNA: TGTGCCTGGGTAGCGGGACTCTCCTACAATGAGCAGTTCTTC.

This sequence joins TRBV9 and TRBJ1-1; no clear D. Trimming took 1 base from V and 4 from J, leaving 11 bases between them. This CDR3 comprises 14 residues. Germline V gene sequence: CDR1 SGDLS, CDR2 YYNGEE. The CDR3 protein is CASSVKALSTEAFF. The CDR3 DNA follows: TGTGCCAGCAGCGTAAAAGCTTTGAGCACTGAAGCTTTCTTT. The full variable domain, rest sourced from reference TRBV9 and TRBJ1-1, is DSGVTQTPKHLITATGQRVTLRCSPRSGDLSVYWYQQSLDQGLQFLIQYYNGEERAKGNILERFSAQQFPDLHSELNLSSLELGDSALYFCASSVKALSTEAFFGQGTRLTVV.

The chain couples TRBV5-4 to TRBJ2-7; 7 bases are shared with TRBD1. The V segment lost 0 bases and the J segment 1 base; nucleotides outside the gene matches: 4. Germline loops: CDR1 SGHNT, CDR2 YYREEE (reference sequence). This CDR3 contains 15 residues. The DNA of the CDR3 is TGTGCCAGCAGCTTGGCGGGACAGCCATCCTACGAGCAGTACTTC. This encodes CASSLAGQPSYEQYF.

This clone was recorded once. The same CDR3 can be traced to other DNA sequences in this sample. The V gene is TRBV5-1, the J gene TRBJ1-2; possibly TRBD1 for D (5 bases). CDR1 and CDR2 from the germline V gene are SGHRS and YFSETQ. CDR3 size: 13 residues. With 4 bases removed from V and 7 bases from J, the gap between germline ends came to 14 bases. CDR3 loop: CASSRTGGSGYTF. CDR3 in DNA: TGCGCCAGCAGCCGAACGGGGGGTAGTGGCTACACCTTC.

The rearrangement joins TRBV19 to TRBJ2-7, with 7 bases identical to TRBD2. The CDR3 consists of 15 residues. The ends lost 2 bases at V and 2 bases at J; junction bases unmatched: 6. CDR1 and CDR2 (germline): LNHDA, SQIVND (reference sequence). This CDR3 is CASSIQGGGPYEQYF. In DNA, the CDR3 is TGTGCCAGTAGTATACAAGGCGGGGGACCCTACGAGCAGTACTTC.

The chain is built from TRBV7-2 and TRBJ2-5, with 9 bases that match TRBD1. This CDR3 is 14 amino acids long. The trim removed 5 bases at V and 4 bases at J, leaving 5 bases unmatched. Germline CDR1 is SGHTA and CDR2 is FQGNSA. This CDR3 reads CASSGGTGRETQYF. The CDR3 nucleotides read TGTGCCAGCAGCGGGGGGACAGGGAGAGAGACCCAGTACTTC.

The chain is built from TRBV18 and TRBJ2-7, with D perhaps matching TRBD1 (5 bases). The CDR3 covers 14 residues. Trimming took off 1 base at V and 1 base at J, with 8 bases between the two ends. Germline CDR1 reads KGHSH; CDR2 reads LQKENI. CDR3 residues: CASSPQTGSYEQYF. The CDR3 DNA reads as TGTGCCAGCTCACCACAAACAGGATCCTACGAGCAGTACTTC.

This chain uses TRBV9 with TRBJ1-1, with 8 bases that match TRBD1. This CDR3 comprises 15 residues. Unmatched junction bases numbered 11, after V lost 0 bases and J lost 10 bases. The germline CDR1 and CDR2 sequences are SGDLS and YYNGEE. DNA for the CDR3: TGTGCCAGCAGCGTAGCTGGGACAGGTATTCACGCAGCTTTCTTT. It codes for CASSVAGTGIHAAFF. The complete variable domain, with remaining parts taken from reference TRBV9 and TRBJ1-1, reads DSGVTQTPKHLITATGQRVTLRCSPRSGDLSVYWYQQSLDQGLQFLIQYYNGEERAKGNILERFSAQQFPDLHSELNLSSLELGDSALYFCASSVAGTGIHAAFFGQGTRLTVV.

The V gene is TRBV7-8, the J gene TRBJ2-1; 13 bases fit TRBD2. Germline values: CDR1 SGHVS, CDR2 FQNEAQ. J lost 0 bases, V lost 3 bases, and 5 bases had no gene match. There are 18 residues in the CDR3. The CDR3 protein is CASSFATSGGASYNEQFF. The DNA for the CDR3 is TGTGCCAGCAGCTTCGCCACTAGCGGGGGGGCCTCCTACAATGAGCAGTTCTTC.

The J gene is TRBJ1-5, the V gene TRBV6-5; D gene uncertain. From germline, CDR1 is MNHEY and CDR2 SVGAGI. This CDR3 is 14 amino acids long. The V and J ends lost 4 bases and 5 bases respectively, with 12 bases between them. Here the CDR3 DNA reads TGTGCCAGCAGTTTTGGCCCGAGGGATCAGCCCCAGCATTTT. This codes for CASSFGPRDQPQHF.

The rearrangement joins TRBV27 to TRBJ1-5; maybe TRBD1 (6 bases). This CDR3 is 14 amino acids long. Germline V gene data show CDR1 as MNHEY and CDR2 as SMNVEV (reference sequence). V shed 2 bases and J shed 7 bases, with 12 bases lying between them. The CDR3 sequence is CASSLRRGGQPQHF. The CDR3 DNA follows: TGTGCCAGCAGTTTAAGAAGGGGGGGCCAGCCCCAGCATTTT.

This chain joins TRBV30 and TRBJ1-2; tentative D call: TRBD1 (5 bases). Germline V gene sequence: CDR1 GTSNPN, CDR2 SVGIG (reference sequence). The CDR3 is made up of 16 amino acids. V dropped 2 bases and J dropped 6 bases, with 22 bases sitting between them. In nucleotides, the CDR3 is TGTGCCTGGAGTCTTGGGGAGGCAGGGAAGGGTGATGGCTACACCTTC. This translates into CAWSLGEAGKGDGYTF. The complete variable domain, with remaining parts taken from reference TRBV30 and TRBJ1-2, reads SQTIHQWPATLVQPVGSPLSLECTVEGTSNPNLYWYRQAAGRGLQLLFYSVGIGQISSEVPQNLSASRPQDRQFILSSKKLLLSDSGFYLCAWSLGEAGKGDGYTFGSGTRLTVV.

The rearrangement joins TRBV5-1 to TRBJ1-1, with 9 bases that match TRBD1. V lost 8 bases and J lost 3; bases outside the gene matches: 14. The CDR3 spans 16 residues. CDR1 is SGHRS and CDR2 is YFSETQ in the germline V gene. The CDR3 DNA reads as TGCGCCAGTACTGGGACAGGGAGTTATCTGGACACTGAAGCTTTCTTT. Translation: CASTGTGSYLDTEAFF.

This clone was observed a few times. The rearrangement joins TRBV9 to TRBJ2-3, with 8 bases matching TRBD1. The J segment lost 4 bases and the V segment lost 3 bases, leaving 4 bases of the junction unmatched. The CDR3 covers 14 residues. The germline CDR1 and CDR2 sequences are SGDLS and YYNGEE. The CDR3 DNA reads as TGTGCCAGCAGCGGTTGGACAGGGTCAGATACGCAGTATTTT. Protein product: CASSGWTGSDTQYF.

V and J are TRBV10-2 and TRBJ1-1; D remains ambiguous. Trimming removed 3 bases at V and 4 bases at J, with 9 bases between. The CDR3 covers 13 residues. Germline V gene data show CDR1 as WSHSY and CDR2 as SAAADI. The CDR3 sequence is CASSDGGRTEAFF. The CDR3 DNA reads as TGCGCCAGCAGTGATGGAGGGCGCACTGAAGCTTTCTTT.

The chain combines TRBV11-2 with TRBJ2-1; D is possibly TRBD2 (6 bases). Trimming took off 5 bases at V and 3 bases at J, with 17 bases between the two ends. Germline V gene lookup returns CDR1 SGHAT and CDR2 FQNNGV. This CDR3 contains 16 residues. The CDR3 loop is CASSPRTGLIYNEQFF. CDR3 bases: TGTGCCAGCAGCCCACGAACGGGACTGATCTACAATGAGCAGTTCTTC.

The chain carries TRBV5-8 and TRBJ1-5; 10 bases fit TRBD1. The V segment lost 6 bases and the J segment 7 bases; nucleotides outside the gene matches: 7. The CDR3 is 14 amino acids. Germline V gene sequence: CDR1 SGHTS, CDR2 YDEGEE. The CDR3, as DNA: TGTGCCAGCACTCCAGGACAGGGGGAGCAGCCCCAGCATTTT. It yields the protein CASTPGQGEQPQHF.

The chain couples TRBV27 to TRBJ2-5; 7 bases align to TRBD2. This CDR3 has 15 amino acids. Germline loops: CDR1 MNHEY, CDR2 SMNVEV (reference sequence). The J segment lost 4 bases and the V segment lost 4 bases, leaving 9 bases of the junction unmatched. In nucleotides, the CDR3 is TGTGCCAGCAGTTCCAGACTAGGGAGGGGAGAGACCCAGTACTTC. Protein: CASSSRLGRGETQYF.

This clone was recorded once. The V call is TRBV27, the J call TRBJ2-5, with 11 bases matching TRBD2. This CDR3 region has 17 residues. Trimming removed 2 bases from V and 2 bases from J; junction bases left unmatched: 7. From germline, CDR1 is MNHEY and CDR2 SMNVEV (reference sequence). DNA for the CDR3: TGTGCCAGCAGTTTAGTTAGCGGGGGGGCCGAACAAGAGACCCAGTACTTC. This gives the protein CASSLVSGGAEQETQYF.

The chain has TRBV14 and TRBJ2-7; 12 nucleotides agree with TRBD1. The CDR3 consists of 16 residues. J gave up 5 bases and V 2 bases, and 7 bases lay outside the gene matches. The V gene's germline CDR1 is SGHDN and CDR2 FVKESK. The CDR3 loop is CASSQRGTGGLNEQYF. The CDR3 bases are TGTGCCAGCAGCCAAAGAGGGACAGGGGGCCTTAACGAGCAGTACTTC.

The chain joins TRBV28 to TRBJ2-3, with 11 bases fitting TRBD2. The length of the CDR3 is 15 residues. V trimming: 3 bases; J trimming: 6 bases; junction bases outside the gene matches: 5. CDR1 and CDR2 (germline): MDHEN, SYDVKM. The CDR3 nucleotides are TGTGCCAGCAGTTTTAGCGGGGGGGCCATGGATACGCAGTATTTT. It is translated as CASSFSGGAMDTQYF.